The rows below give T cell receptor beta chains drawn from one sample of a study of cytomegalovirus exposure and HLA in healthy donors. Assay used: immunoSEQ multiplex PCR; TCRdb lists only in-frame clones, some missing. The sample contains under 250,000 clones, about four fifths of which appear only once. The sequenced material came from PBMCs. Source of these receptors: a woman aged 45 to 65 in good health and CMV-seropositive. Both conserved end residues are part of each CDR3. D genes are given only for firm matches. A row's size may be missing; if present it is once, few, many or a size class.

CDR3nt	CDR3aa	v_gene	j_gene	d_gene	abundance
TGTGCCTGGAGATCAACAGGGGGCAGGGGTGAAAAACTGTTTTTT	CAWRSTGGRGEKLFF	TRBV30	TRBJ1-4	TRBD1	-
TGTGCCAGCAGCTTAGGTACTAGCATCGATGAGCAGTTCTTC	CASSLGTSIDEQFF	TRBV7-2	TRBJ2-1	-	-
TGTGCCAGCAGCTTGAGTTCCCGGGGTCTTTATCAGCCCCAGCATTTT	CASSLSSRGLYQPQHF	TRBV5-8	TRBJ1-5	-	-
TGTGCCAGCAGTGTGACAGGGAATTTCGGTCAGCCCCAGCATTTT	CASSVTGNFGQPQHF	TRBV28	TRBJ1-5	TRBD1	few
TGTGCCACCGCACAGGGCCTTAATGAAAAACTGTTTTTT	CATAQGLNEKLFF	TRBV10-3	TRBJ1-4	-	-
TGCGCCAGCAGGGAAATAGCAGGGGCCGAGCAGTACTTC	CASREIAGAEQYF	TRBV4-1	TRBJ2-7	-	-
TGCGCCAGCAGCTTGGCAACAGGGACAGATACGCAGTATTTT	CASSLATGTDTQYF	TRBV5-1	TRBJ2-3	-	-
TGTGCCAGCAGTGAATGGAACAGACAAGAGACCCAGTACTTC	CASSEWNRQETQYF	TRBV2	TRBJ2-5	-	-
TGTGCCAGCAGCTCCGACAGCGTCTATGGCTACACCTTC	CASSSDSVYGYTF	TRBV6-1	TRBJ1-2	-	few
TGTGCCAGCAGGACAGGGGGAGAGCAGTACTTC	CASRTGGEQYF	TRBV6-6	TRBJ2-5	TRBD1	-
TGTGCCATCAGTGGCTGGGAGGGGGCTGGAAACACCATATATTTT	CAISGWEGAGNTIYF	TRBV10-3	TRBJ1-3	-	-
TGTGCCAGCAGCTTAGAGCCCGGGGCCAACGTCCTGACTTTC	CASSLEPGANVLTF	TRBV7-2	TRBJ2-6	-	many
TGCGCCAGCAGCACGTATTCCCGGGACCCGGGGGACGAGCAGTACTTC	CASSTYSRDPGDEQYF	TRBV4-1	TRBJ2-7	-	-
TGTGCCAGCTCACCGGGAGAGACATGGGGGCTCTCTGGAAACACCATATATTTT	CASSPGETWGLSGNTIYF	TRBV18	TRBJ1-3	-	-
TGTGCCAGCAGCCCCCGGCAAGGACAGGGGTTCGGGACTGAAGCTTTCTTT	CASSPRQGQGFGTEAFF	TRBV7-9	TRBJ1-1	TRBD1	-
TGTGCCAGCAGCTTAGAACGGGATCAGCCCCAGCATTTT	CASSLERDQPQHF	TRBV7-9	TRBJ1-5	-	-
TGTGCCAGCAGTGAGAACAGGGGCTCCACTGAAGCTTTCTTT	CASSENRGSTEAFF	TRBV2	TRBJ1-1	TRBD1	-
TGTGCCAGCAGCCCGCGGACAGGGGGGACTGAAGCTTTCTTT	CASSPRTGGTEAFF	TRBV9	TRBJ1-1	TRBD1	-
TGCGCCAGCGGCCAAGCCAGGGCAGGGCATCGTTACACTGAAGCTTTCTTT	CASGQARAGHRYTEAFF	TRBV4-1	TRBJ1-1	-	-
TGTGCCAGTAGTATAGGTGGCAGCGCAATTGCAGTCTATGGCTACACCTTC	CASSIGGSAIAVYGYTF	TRBV19	TRBJ1-2	-	-
TGCAGCGCTCAATCGACTAGCCGGTTGTATGAGCAGTTCTTC	CSAQSTSRLYEQFF	TRBV29-1	TRBJ2-1	TRBD2	-
TGTGCCAGCAGCTTGGACAGGGGTCGCTACACCTTC	CASSLDRGRYTF	TRBV11-2	TRBJ1-2	TRBD1	-
TGTGCCAGCAGCTCCAGCAGGGGTTTTGGCTACACCTTC	CASSSSRGFGYTF	TRBV7-3	TRBJ1-2	-	-
TGTGCCAGCAGCTTGGCCGGGTGGGTCCAAGAGACCCAGTACTTC	CASSLAGWVQETQYF	TRBV5-5	TRBJ2-5	-	few
TGCAGCGTCCCTATGTCGGGCTACACCTTC	CSVPMSGYTF	TRBV20-1	TRBJ1-2	-	-
TGTGCCAGCAGTGTACAAGGGGGTAGGGCCAACGTCCTGACTTTC	CASSVQGGRANVLTF	TRBV2	TRBJ2-6	-	-
TGTGCCAGCAGTAGCGGACTAGCCGAGACCTACGAGCAGTACTTC	CASSSGLAETYEQYF	TRBV28	TRBJ2-7	TRBD2	-
TGTGCCAGCAGCTTAGATCGGGATACGCAGTATTTT	CASSLDRDTQYF	TRBV11-2	TRBJ2-3	-	once
TGTGCCAGCAGCGTAACCCTATCCGGCGGGTACGGAAACACCATATATTTT	CASSVTLSGGYGNTIYF	TRBV9	TRBJ1-3	-	-
TGTGCCAGCAGTTCTCCGGGACAGGGGAGCTCCTACGAGCAGTACTTC	CASSSPGQGSSYEQYF	TRBV28	TRBJ2-7	TRBD1	-
TGTGCTTGGAGGGGGGCTGGGTACGAGCAGTACTTC	CAWRGAGYEQYF	TRBV30	TRBJ2-7	-	-
TGTGCCTGGAGTGTACGGTGGGCAGACTATGGCTACACCTTC	CAWSVRWADYGYTF	TRBV30	TRBJ1-2	-	-
TGTGCCAGCAGCTCAGTACAAGAGACCCAGTACTTC	CASSSVQETQYF	TRBV7-2	TRBJ2-5	-	-
TGTGCCAGCAGCTCCACAGGGGAGAACACTGAAGCTTTCTTT	CASSSTGENTEAFF	TRBV2	TRBJ1-1	TRBD1	-
TGTGCCAGCAGCGTAGGAGTAGGGGGCACTGGAAACACCATATATTTT	CASSVGVGGTGNTIYF	TRBV9	TRBJ1-3	TRBD1	-
TGCAGCGTCAGGACTAGAATGAACACCGGGGAGCTGTTTTTT	CSVRTRMNTGELFF	TRBV29-1	TRBJ2-2	TRBD2	once
TGTGCCAGTAGTAGTCGGACAGATACACCGGGACATATTATCGAGCAGTACTTC	CASSSRTDTPGHIIEQYF	TRBV19	TRBJ2-7	-	-
TGTGCCAGCGGCCCCGGGGACCAGGGGGGTGCTGAAGCTTTCTTT	CASGPGDQGGAEAFF	TRBV27	TRBJ1-1	TRBD1	-
TGTGCCAGCAGCGCGGACAGCAACTATGGCTACACCTTC	CASSADSNYGYTF	TRBV5-4	TRBJ1-2	-	few
TGTGCCAGCAGCCAGTCAGTGCACCCGAACACTGAAGCTTTCTTT	CASSQSVHPNTEAFF	TRBV5-8	TRBJ1-1	-	-
TGTGCCAGCAGTTTAAGAAGGGGCAACACTGAAGCTTTCTTT	CASSLRRGNTEAFF	TRBV27	TRBJ1-1	-	-
TGCAGCGTTGTGTCAGGGGTGGGCAATCAGCCCCAGCATTTT	CSVVSGVGNQPQHF	TRBV29-1	TRBJ1-5	-	-
TGTGCCAGCAGCGTAGCCATTAATGAGCAGTTCTTC	CASSVAINEQFF	TRBV9	TRBJ2-1	-	-
TGCAGCGTTGAAGGGAGACGGGACAGGGGGGCCTACGAGCAGTACTTC	CSVEGRRDRGAYEQYF	TRBV29-1	TRBJ2-7	TRBD1	-
TGTGCCACCAGCTACGGGGGTGGACCTTTGAACACTGAAGCTTTCTTT	CATSYGGGPLNTEAFF	TRBV15	TRBJ1-1	-	-
TGCGCCTGGAGCCCGGGACAGGGGGGCGGGTCACCCCTCCACTTT	CAWSPGQGGGSPLHF	TRBV30	TRBJ1-6	TRBD1	-
TGCACCAGCAGCCAAGATGAAGGGACTAGCGGGTGTTACAATGAGCAGTTCTTC	CTSSQDEGTSGCYNEQFF	TRBV1	TRBJ2-1	-	once
TGTGCCAGCAGCGTAGCGGGGGGCTATAGTGAGCAGTTCTTC	CASSVAGGYSEQFF	TRBV9	TRBJ2-1	-	-
TGTGCCAGCTCACCGTCTCGGGAGTCCACCTACGAGCAGTACTTC	CASSPSRESTYEQYF	TRBV18	TRBJ2-7	-	-
TGTGCCAGCAGCTACGGGGACAGAAATTCACCCCTCCACTTT	CASSYGDRNSPLHF	TRBV9	TRBJ1-6	TRBD1	few
TGTGCCAGCAGTTTAGGGGGGGTCCTACCCTTGGAGACCCAGTACTTC	CASSLGGVLPLETQYF	TRBV27	TRBJ2-5	TRBD2	-
TGTGCCAGCAGCTTTTTAGCGTTCCCGGATTCACCCCTCCACTTT	CASSFLAFPDSPLHF	TRBV7-9	TRBJ1-6	-	-